Sequencing of this T cell receptor (beta chain) was carried out in a study of blood T cell repertoires in COVID-19 (dated by TCRdb to the early 2020s). Describing the broader study: Collaborator samples came from the United States, Italy and Spain and covered acute and convalescent phases of COVID-19. Where available, HLA class I and class II types were taken from metadata supplied by the sample provider and were not determined by assay-based typing. The dataset comprised deeply sampled blood TCRbeta repertoires from subjects exposed to, actively infected with, or recovered from COVID-19. Nearly every sample came with metadata listing a de-identified subject ID, COVID-19 status, age in years and sex. The material from the prospective study consisted of cDNA or gDNA derived from T cells, B-cell-depleted T cells, or PBMCs. The samples were drawn from two sources: the first 160 participants of the ongoing ImmuneRACE study, and 1,200 or so subjects contributed by 6 global collaborators. A freely available public database, intended as a resource for researchers studying the immune response to SARS-CoV-2, is where the repertoires were released.

Collaborating institutions collected whole blood in K2EDTA tubes following their own protocols. For TCRbeta analysis, collaborators shipped samples as frozen whole blood, isolated PBMCs, or DNA extracted from either of those sample types. As regards this clone: Its antigen is currently not known. No much larger clonotype is one base removed from it; base qualities were not supplied.

TCRbeta CDR3 regions were amplified from genomic DNA by means of the immunoSEQ Assay, a bias-controlled multiplex PCR. In the authors' own workflow: The number of nucleated cells in each sample was estimated by amplification of reference gene primers within the assay. To quantify the absolute abundance of each unique TCRbeta CDR3 rearrangement, sequence reads were collapsed and filtered. For each sample, productive Simpson clonality was calculated as the square root of Simpson's diversity index across productive rearrangements. TCRdb took this table from immuneACCESS and kept in-frame rearrangements with V and J called. Such tables lack part of the clones; where checked against another copy, unresolved V genes explain under half of the gap, and the rest is unexplained. That table supplies the V and J calls and clone size; D and trimming were determined from the DNA. The sample data list about 240,000 clones, and around 86% of these were observed just once. The ten largest make up over 6% of the sample.

Including cysteine and phenylalanine, the CDR3 has 13 amino acids. Only the CDR3 DNA is retained, 39 bases long and in frame from the first base. V loses 5 bases of germline sequence and J loses 7 bases, and the interval between the two ends is 14 bases. CDR1 and CDR2, looked up from the germline V gene, are MNHEY and SVGEGT. Here is what the overall study found, with its caveats: How much clinical and demographic metadata was included differed by source and by participant, and the metadata was provided uncurated.

The sample comprised peripheral blood. This sequence was found in a woman between 65 and 79 years old with active or convalescent COVID-19. Recombination linked TRBV6-2 or TRBV6-3 to TRBJ1-2; TRBD1 is a weak D gene call, 5 bases matching. This receptor carries the CDR3 CASSPQVFGGYTF. The nucleotide sequence reads as follows: TGTGCCAGCAGTCCACAGGTATTCGGTGGCTACACCTTC.